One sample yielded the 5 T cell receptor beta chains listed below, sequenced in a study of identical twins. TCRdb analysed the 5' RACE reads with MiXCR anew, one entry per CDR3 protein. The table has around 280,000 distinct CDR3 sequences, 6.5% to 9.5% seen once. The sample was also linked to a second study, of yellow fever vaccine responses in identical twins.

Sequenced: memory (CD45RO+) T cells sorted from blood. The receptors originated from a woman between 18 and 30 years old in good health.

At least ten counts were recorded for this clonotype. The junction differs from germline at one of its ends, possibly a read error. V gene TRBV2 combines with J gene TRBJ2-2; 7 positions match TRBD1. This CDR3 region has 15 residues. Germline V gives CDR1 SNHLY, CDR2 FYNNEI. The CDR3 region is CASSEGDRNTGELFF. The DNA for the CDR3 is TGTGCCAGCAGCGAAGGGGACAGGAACACCGGGGAGCTGTTTTTT. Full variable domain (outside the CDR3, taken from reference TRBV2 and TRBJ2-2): EPEVTQTPSHQVTQMGQEVILRCVPISNHLYFYWYRQILGQKVEFLVSFYNNEISEKSEIFDDQFSVERPDGSNFTLKIRSTKLEDSAMYFCASSEGDRNTGELFFGEGSRLTVL.

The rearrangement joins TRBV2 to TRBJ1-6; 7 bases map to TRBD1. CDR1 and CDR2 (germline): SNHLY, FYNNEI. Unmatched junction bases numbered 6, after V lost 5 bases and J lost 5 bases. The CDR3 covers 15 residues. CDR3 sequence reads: CASSPTGADNSPLHF. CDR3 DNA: TGTGCCAGCAGTCCTACAGGGGCGGATAATTCACCCCTCCACTTT.

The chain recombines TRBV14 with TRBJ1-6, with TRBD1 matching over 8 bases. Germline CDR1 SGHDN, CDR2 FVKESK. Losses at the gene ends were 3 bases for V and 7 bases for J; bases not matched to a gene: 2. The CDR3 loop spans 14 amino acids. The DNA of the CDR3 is TGTGCCAGCAGCCACAACAGGGGGAATTCACCCCTCCACTTT. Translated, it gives CASSHNRGNSPLHF.

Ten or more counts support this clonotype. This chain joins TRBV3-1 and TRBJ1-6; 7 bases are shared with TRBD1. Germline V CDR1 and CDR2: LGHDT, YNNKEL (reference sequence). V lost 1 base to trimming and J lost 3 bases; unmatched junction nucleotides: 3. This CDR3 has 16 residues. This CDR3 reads CASSQGQGRYNSPLHF. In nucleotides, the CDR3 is TGTGCCAGCAGCCAAGGACAGGGACGCTATAATTCACCCCTCCACTTT.

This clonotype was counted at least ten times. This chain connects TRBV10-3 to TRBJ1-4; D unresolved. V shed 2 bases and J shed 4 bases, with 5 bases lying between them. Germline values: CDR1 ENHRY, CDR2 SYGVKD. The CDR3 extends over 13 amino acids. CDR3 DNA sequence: TGTGCCATCAGTGAGATCCTTAATGAAAAACTGTTTTTT. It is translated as CAISEILNEKLFF.